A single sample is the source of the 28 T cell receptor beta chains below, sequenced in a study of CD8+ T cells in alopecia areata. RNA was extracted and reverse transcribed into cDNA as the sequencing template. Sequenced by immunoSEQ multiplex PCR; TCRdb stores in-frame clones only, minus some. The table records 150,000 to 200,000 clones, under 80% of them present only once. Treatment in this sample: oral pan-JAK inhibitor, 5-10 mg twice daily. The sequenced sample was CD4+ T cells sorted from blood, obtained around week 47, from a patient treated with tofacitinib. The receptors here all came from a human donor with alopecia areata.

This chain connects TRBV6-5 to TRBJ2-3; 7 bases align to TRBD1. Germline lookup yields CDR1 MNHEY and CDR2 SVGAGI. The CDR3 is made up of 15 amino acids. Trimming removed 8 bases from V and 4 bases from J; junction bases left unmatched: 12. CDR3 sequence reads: CASQSLRQGADTQYF. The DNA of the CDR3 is TGTGCCAGCCAGTCCCTCAGACAGGGCGCAGATACGCAGTATTTT.

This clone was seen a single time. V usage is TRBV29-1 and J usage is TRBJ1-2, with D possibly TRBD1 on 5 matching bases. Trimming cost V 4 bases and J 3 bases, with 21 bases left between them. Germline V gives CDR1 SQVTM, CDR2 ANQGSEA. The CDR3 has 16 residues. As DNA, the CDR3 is TGCAGCGTTGCCCCGAGATGGACCAGGGATCACTATGGCTACACCTTC. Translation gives CSVAPRWTRDHYGYTF.

In DNA form, the CDR3 reads TGTGCCAGCAGCCCATCTCCGACCACCTACAATGAGCAGTTCTTC. Translated, it gives CASSPSPTTYNEQFF. The rearrangement links TRBV11-3 to TRBJ2-1; no firm D call. This CDR3 is 15 amino acids long. Trimming removed 5 bases from V and 2 bases from J, with 13 bases in between. The germline CDR1 and CDR2 sequences are SGHNT and YENEEA.

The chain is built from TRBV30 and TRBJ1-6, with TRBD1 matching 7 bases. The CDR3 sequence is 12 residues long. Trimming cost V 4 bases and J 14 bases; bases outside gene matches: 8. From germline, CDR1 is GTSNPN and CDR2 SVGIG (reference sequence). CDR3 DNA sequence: TGTGCCTGGACCGACAGGGATACCGCCCTCCACTTT. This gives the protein CAWTDRDTALHF.

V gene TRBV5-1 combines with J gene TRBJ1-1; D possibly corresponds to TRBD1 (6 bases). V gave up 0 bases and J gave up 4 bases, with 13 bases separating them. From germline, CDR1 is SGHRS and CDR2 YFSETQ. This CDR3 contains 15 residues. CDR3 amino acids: CASSLVGAVGTEAFF. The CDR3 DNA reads TGCGCCAGCAGCTTGGTGGGGGCGGTCGGCACTGAAGCTTTCTTT.

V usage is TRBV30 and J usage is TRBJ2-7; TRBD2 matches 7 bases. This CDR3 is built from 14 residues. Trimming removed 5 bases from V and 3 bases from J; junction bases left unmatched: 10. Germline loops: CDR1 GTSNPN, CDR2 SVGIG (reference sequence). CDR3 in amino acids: CAWGRIAGDYEQYF. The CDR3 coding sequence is TGTGCCTGGGGCCGGATTGCGGGGGACTACGAGCAGTACTTC. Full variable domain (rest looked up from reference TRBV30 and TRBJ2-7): SQTIHQWPATLVQPVGSPLSLECTVEGTSNPNLYWYRQAAGRGLQLLFYSVGIGQISSEVPQNLSASRPQDRQFILSSKKLLLSDSGFYLCAWGRIAGDYEQYFGPGTRLTVT.

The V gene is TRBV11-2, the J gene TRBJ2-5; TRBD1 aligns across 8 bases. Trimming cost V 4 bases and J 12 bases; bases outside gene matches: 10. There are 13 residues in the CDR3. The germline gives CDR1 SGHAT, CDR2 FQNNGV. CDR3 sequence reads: CASSSPGGQTEYF. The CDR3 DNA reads TGTGCCAGCAGCTCCCCAGGGGGCCAGACAGAGTACTTC.

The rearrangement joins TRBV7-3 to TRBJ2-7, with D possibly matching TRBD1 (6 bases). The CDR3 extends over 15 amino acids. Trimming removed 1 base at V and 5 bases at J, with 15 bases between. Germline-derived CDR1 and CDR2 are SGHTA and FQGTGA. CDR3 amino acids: CASSLNGQLFDEQYF. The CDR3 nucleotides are TGTGCCAGCAGCTTAAATGGACAGCTTTTCGACGAGCAGTACTTC. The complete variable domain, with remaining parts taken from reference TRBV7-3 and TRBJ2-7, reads GAGVSQTPSNKVTEKGKYVELRCDPISGHTALYWYRQSLGQGPEFLIYFQGTGAADDSGLPNDRFFAVRPEGSVSTLKIQRTERGDSAVYLCASSLNGQLFDEQYFGPGTRLTVT.

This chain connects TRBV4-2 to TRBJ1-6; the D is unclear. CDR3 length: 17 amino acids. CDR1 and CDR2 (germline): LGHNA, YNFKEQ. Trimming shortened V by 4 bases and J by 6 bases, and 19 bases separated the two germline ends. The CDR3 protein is CASSPLEVPSGNSPLHF. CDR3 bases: TGTGCCAGCAGCCCCCTGGAGGTCCCCTCGGGTAATTCACCCCTCCACTTT.

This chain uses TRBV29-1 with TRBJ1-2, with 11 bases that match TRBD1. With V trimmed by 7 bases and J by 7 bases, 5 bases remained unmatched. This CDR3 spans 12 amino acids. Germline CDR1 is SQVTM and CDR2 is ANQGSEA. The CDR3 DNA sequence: TGCAGCGCTCGGACAGGGGGCTTTGGCTACACCTTC. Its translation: CSARTGGFGYTF.

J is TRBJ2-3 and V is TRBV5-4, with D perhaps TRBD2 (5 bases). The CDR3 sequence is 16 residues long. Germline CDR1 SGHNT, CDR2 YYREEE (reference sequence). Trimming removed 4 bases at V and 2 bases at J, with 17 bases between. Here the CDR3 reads CASSTVGLQVTDTQYF. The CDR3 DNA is TGTGCCAGCAGCACCGTTGGACTCCAAGTCACAGATACGCAGTATTTT. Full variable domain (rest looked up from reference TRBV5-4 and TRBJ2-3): ETGVTQSPTHLIKTRGQQVTLRCSSQSGHNTVSWYQQALGQGPQFIFQYYREEENGRGNFPPRFSGLQFPNYSSELNVNALELDDSALYLCASSTVGLQVTDTQYFGPGTRLTVL.

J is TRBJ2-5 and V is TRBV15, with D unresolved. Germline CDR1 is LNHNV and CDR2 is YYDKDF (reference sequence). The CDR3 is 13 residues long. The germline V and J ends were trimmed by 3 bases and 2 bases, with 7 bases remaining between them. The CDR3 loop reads CATSSLGQETQYF. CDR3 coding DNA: TGTGCCACCAGCAGCCTGGGACAAGAGACCCAGTACTTC.

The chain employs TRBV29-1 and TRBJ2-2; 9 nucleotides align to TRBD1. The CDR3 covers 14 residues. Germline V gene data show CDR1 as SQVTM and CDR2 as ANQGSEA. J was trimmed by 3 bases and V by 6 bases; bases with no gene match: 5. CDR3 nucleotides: TGCAGCGTATCCGGGACAGGGCACACCGGGGAGCTGTTTTTT. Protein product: CSVSGTGHTGELFF.

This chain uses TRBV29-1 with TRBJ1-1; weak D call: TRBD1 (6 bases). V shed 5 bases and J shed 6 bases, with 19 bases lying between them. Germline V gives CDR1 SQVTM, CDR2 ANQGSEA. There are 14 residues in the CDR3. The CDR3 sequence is CSVQGGVGSAEAFF. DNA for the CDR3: TGCAGCGTTCAAGGGGGGGTCGGTTCGGCTGAAGCTTTCTTT.

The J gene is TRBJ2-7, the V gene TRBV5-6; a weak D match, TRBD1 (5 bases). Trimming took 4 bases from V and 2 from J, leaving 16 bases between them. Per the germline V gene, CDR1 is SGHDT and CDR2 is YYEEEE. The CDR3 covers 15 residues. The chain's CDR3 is CASSKKGRDTYEQYF. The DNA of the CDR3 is TGTGCCAGCAGCAAGAAGGGCAGGGATACCTACGAGCAGTACTTC.

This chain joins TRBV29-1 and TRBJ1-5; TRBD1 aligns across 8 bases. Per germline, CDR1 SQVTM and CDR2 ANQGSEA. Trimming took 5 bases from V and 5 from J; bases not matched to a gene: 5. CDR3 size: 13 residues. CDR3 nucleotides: TGCAGCGTTTCGGGACAGGCGGATCAGCCCCAGCATTTT. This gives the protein CSVSGQADQPQHF.

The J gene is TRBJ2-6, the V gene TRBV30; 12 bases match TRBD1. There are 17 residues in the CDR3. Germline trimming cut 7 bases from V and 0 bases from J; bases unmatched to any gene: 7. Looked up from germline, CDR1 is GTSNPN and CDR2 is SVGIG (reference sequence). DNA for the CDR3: TGTGCCTCGAAGGGACAGGGGGCTTTCTCTGGGGCCAACGTCCTGACTTTC. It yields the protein CASKGQGAFSGANVLTF.

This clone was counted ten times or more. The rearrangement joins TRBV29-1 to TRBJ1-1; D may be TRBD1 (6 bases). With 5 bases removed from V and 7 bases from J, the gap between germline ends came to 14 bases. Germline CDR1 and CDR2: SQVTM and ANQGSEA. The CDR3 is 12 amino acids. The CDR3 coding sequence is TGCAGCGTTCTCCGGGACAACGGTGAAGCTTTCTTT. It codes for CSVLRDNGEAFF.

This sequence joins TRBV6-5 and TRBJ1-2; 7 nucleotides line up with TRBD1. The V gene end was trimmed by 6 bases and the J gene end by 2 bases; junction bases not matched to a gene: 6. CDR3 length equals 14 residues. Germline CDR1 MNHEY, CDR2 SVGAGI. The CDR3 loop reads CASSNRGSNYGYTF. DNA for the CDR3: TGTGCCAGCAGCAACAGGGGATCGAACTATGGCTACACCTTC.

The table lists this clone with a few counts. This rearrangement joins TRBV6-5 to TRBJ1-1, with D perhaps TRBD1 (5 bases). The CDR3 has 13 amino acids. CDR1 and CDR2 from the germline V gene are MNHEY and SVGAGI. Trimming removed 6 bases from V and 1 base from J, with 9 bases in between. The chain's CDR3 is CASSLRENTEAFF. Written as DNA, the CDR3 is TGTGCCAGCAGCCTCAGGGAGAACACTGAAGCTTTCTTT.

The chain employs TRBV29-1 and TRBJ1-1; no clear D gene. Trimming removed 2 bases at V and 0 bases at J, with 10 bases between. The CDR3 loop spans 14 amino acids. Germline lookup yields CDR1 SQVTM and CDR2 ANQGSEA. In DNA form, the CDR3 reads TGCAGCGTTGAAACGCGACAAGTGAACACTGAAGCTTTCTTT. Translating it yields CSVETRQVNTEAFF.

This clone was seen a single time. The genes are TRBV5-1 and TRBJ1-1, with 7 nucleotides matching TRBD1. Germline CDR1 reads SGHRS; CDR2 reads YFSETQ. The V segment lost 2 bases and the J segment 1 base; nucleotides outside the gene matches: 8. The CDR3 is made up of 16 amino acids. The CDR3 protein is CASSFETGRTNTEAFF. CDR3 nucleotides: TGCGCCAGCAGCTTTGAGACAGGGAGGACGAACACTGAAGCTTTCTTT.

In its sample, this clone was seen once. CDR3 protein: CAWSVNRGGDNSPLHF. CDR3 in DNA: TGTGCCTGGAGTGTTAACCGCGGCGGGGATAATTCACCCCTCCACTTT. The chain has TRBV30 and TRBJ1-6; D is undetermined. V lost 0 bases, J lost 5 bases, and 14 bases lay in between. The CDR3 sequence is 16 residues long. Per germline, CDR1 GTSNPN and CDR2 SVGIG (reference sequence).

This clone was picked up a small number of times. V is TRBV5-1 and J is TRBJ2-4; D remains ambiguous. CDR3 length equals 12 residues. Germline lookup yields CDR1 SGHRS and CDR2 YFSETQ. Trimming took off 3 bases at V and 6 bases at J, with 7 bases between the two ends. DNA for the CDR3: TGCGCCAGCAGCTCCGACGGAAACATTCAGTACTTC. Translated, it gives CASSSDGNIQYF.

This chain's CDR3 is CATRGRLVDEQYF. The DNA of the CDR3 is TGTGCCACCCGGGGACGACTAGTGGACGAGCAGTACTTC. J is TRBJ2-7 and V is TRBV10-3, with D possibly TRBD2 on 6 matching bases. The germline V gene encodes CDR1 ENHRY and CDR2 SYGVKD. The germline V and J ends were trimmed by 10 bases and 5 bases, with 18 bases remaining between them. CDR3 length: 13 amino acids.

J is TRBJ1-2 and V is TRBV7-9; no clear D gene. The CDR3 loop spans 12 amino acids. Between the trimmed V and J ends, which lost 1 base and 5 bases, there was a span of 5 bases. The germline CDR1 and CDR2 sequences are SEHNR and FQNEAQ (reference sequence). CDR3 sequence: CASSLESYGYTF. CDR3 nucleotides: TGTGCCAGCAGCTTAGAAAGTTATGGCTACACCTTC. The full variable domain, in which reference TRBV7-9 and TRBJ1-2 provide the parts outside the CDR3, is DTGVSQNPRHKITKRGQNVTFRCDPISEHNRLYWYRQTLGQGPEFLTYFQNEAQLEKSRLLSDRFSAERPKGSFSTLEIQRTEQGDSAMYLCASSLESYGYTFGSGTRLTVV.

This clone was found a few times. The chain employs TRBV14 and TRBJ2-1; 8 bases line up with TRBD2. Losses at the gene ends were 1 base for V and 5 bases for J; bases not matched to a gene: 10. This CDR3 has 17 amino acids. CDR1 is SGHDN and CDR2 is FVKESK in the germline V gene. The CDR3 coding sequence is TGTGCCAGCAGCCAAGGGACTAGCCGATTTTTAAACAATGAGCAGTTCTTC. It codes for CASSQGTSRFLNNEQFF.

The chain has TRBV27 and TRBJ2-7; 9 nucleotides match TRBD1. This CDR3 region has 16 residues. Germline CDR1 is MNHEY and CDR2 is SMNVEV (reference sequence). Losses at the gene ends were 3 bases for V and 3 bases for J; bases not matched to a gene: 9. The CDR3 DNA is TGTGCCAGCAGTTTCATATCCCCGACAGGGGGCTACGAGCAGTACTTC. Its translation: CASSFISPTGGYEQYF.